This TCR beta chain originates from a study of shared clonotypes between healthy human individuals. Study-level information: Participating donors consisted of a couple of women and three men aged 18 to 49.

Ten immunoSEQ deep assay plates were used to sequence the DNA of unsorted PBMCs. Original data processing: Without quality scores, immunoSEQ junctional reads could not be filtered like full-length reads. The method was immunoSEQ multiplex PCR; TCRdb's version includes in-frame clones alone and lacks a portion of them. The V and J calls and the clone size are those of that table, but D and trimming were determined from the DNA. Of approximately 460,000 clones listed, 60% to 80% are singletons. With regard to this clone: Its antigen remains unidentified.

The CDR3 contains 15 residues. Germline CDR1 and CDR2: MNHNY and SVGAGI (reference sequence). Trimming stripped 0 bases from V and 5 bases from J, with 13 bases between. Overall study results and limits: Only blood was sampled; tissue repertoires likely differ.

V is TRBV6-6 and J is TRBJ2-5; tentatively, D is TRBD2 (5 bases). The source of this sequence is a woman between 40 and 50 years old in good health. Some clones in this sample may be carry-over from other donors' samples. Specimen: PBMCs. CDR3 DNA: TGTGCCAGCAGTTACTCTTTAGACCGCGGGGAGACCCAGTACTTC. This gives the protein CASSYSLDRGETQYF.